The present TCR beta chain was sequenced within a study of technical replicates of blood from a handful of donors (dated by TCRdb to 2015 to 2018). Of note for this clone: The clone's antigen remains unknown. Nothing much larger sits one base from this clone, and base qualities are not available.

Library generation was performed with the immunoSEQ multiplex PCR assay. This is the immuneACCESS table as TCRdb keeps it, with only in-frame sequences that have V and J called. A part of the clones is gone; compared with another copy, unresolved V genes explain less than half, and the rest is unexplained. Recorded for this sample are tens of thousands of clones; 90% to 95% of them occurred a single time. The top ten hold about 0.39% of the sample. As encoded in the germline V gene, CDR1 is SGHTA while CDR2 is FQGNSA. The CDR3 numbers 14 residues from cysteine through phenylalanine. The sequence is cut down to CDR3 DNA, 42 bases in frame from base 1. V is pruned by 7 bases and J by 8 bases, leaving 7 bases of the junction without a gene match.

This TCR was sampled from a human donor in good health. The sequenced sample was T cells isolated from PBMCs. The sequence joins TRBV7-2 to TRBJ2-1, with 11 middle bases fitting TRBD1. CDR3 reads: CASNGQGAMHEQFF. In nucleotides, the sequence is TGTGCCAGCAATGGACAGGGGGCGATGCATGAGCAGTTCTTC.